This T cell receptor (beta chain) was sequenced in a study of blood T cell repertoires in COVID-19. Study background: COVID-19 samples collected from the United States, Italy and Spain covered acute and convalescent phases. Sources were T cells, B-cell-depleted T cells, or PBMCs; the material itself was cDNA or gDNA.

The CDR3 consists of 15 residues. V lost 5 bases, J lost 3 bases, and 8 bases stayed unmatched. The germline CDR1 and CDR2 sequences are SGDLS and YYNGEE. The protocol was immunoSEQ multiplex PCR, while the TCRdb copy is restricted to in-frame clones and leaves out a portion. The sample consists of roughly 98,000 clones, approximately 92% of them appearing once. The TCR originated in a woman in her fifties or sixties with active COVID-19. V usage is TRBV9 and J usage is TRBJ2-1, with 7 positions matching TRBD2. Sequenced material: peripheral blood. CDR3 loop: CASSDGGLGYNEQFF. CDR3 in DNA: TGTGCCAGCAGTGACGGCGGACTAGGCTACAATGAGCAGTTCTTC. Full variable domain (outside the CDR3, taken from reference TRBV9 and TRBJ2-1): DSGVTQTPKHLITATGQRVTLRCSPRSGDLSVYWYQQSLDQGLQFLIQYYNGEERAKGNILERFSAQQFPDLHSELNLSSLELGDSALYFCASSDGGLGYNEQFFGPGTRLTVL.